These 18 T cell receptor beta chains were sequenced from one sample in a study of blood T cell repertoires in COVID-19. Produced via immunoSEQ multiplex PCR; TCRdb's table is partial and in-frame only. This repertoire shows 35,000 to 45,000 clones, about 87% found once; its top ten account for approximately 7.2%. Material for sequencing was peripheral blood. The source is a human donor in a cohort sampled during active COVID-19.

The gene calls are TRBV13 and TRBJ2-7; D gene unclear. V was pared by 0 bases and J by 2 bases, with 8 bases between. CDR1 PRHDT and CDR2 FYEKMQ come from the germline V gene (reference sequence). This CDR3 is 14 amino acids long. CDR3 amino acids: CASSLGQTTYEQYF. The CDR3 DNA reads TGTGCCAGCAGCTTAGGACAGACAACCTACGAGCAGTACTTC.

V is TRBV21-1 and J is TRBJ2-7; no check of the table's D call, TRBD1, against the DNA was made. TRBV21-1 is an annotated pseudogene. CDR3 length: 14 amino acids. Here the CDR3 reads CASPTGTGSYEQYF. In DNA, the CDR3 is TGTGCCTCACCAACAGGGACAGGGTCCTACGAGCAGTACTTC.

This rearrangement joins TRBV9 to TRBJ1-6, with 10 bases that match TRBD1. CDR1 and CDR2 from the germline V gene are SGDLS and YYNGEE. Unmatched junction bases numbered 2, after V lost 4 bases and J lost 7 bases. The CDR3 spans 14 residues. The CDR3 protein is CASSPGQGNSPLHF. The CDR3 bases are TGTGCCAGCAGCCCGGGACAGGGGAATTCACCCCTCCACTTT. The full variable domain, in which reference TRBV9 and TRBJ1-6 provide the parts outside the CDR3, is DSGVTQTPKHLITATGQRVTLRCSPRSGDLSVYWYQQSLDQGLQFLIQYYNGEERAKGNILERFSAQQFPDLHSELNLSSLELGDSALYFCASSPGQGNSPLHFGNGTRLTVT.

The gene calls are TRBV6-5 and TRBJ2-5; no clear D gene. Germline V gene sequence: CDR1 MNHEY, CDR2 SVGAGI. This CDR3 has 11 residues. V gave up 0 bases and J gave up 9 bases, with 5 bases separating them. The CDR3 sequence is CASSYSGSQYF. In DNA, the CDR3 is TGTGCCAGCAGTTACTCGGGCTCCCAGTACTTC.

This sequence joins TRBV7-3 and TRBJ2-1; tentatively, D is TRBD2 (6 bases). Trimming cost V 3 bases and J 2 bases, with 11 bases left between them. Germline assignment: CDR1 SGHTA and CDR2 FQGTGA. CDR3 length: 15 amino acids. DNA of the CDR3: TGTGCCAGCAGCTTTACAGCGGGCCCCTACAATGAGCAGTTCTTC. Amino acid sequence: CASSFTAGPYNEQFF. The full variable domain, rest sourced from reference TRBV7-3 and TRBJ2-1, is GAGVSQTPSNKVTEKGKYVELRCDPISGHTALYWYRQSLGQGPEFLIYFQGTGAADDSGLPNDRFFAVRPEGSVSTLKIQRTERGDSAVYLCASSFTAGPYNEQFFGPGTRLTVL.

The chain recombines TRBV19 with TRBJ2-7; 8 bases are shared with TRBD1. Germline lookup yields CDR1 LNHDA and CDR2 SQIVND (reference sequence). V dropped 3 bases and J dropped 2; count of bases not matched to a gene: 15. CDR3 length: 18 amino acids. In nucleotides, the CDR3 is TGTGCCAGTAGTATGGGCTCGTCGACAGGGGCAACCCCCTACGAGCAGTACTTC. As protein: CASSMGSSTGATPYEQYF.

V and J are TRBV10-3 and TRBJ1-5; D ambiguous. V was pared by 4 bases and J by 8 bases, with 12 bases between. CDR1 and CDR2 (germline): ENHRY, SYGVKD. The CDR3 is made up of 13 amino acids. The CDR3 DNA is TGTGCCATCAGTGTGGCCGCCGGAGAGCCCCAGCATTTT. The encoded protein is CAISVAAGEPQHF.

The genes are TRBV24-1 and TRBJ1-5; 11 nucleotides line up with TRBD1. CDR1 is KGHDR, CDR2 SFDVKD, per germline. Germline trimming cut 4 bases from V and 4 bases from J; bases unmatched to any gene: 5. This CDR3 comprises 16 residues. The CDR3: CATSDPGTGGNQPQHF. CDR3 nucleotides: TGTGCCACCAGTGACCCCGGGACAGGGGGAAATCAGCCCCAGCATTTT.

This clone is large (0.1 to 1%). CDR3 region: CAWSGGTGASYGYTF. CDR3 in DNA: TGTGCCTGGAGCGGGGGGACAGGGGCCAGCTATGGCTACACCTTC. This chain joins TRBV30 and TRBJ1-2, with 10 bases lining up with TRBD1. This CDR3 contains 15 residues. The junction had 8 bases not matched to a gene; V was cut back by 3 bases and J by 4 bases. Germline V lookup: CDR1 GTSNPN, CDR2 SVGIG (reference sequence).

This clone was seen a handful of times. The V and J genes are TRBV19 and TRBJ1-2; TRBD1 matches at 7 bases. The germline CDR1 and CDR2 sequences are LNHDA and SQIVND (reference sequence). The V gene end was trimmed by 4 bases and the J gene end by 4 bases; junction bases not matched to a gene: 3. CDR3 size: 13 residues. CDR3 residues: CASSSWDSYGYTF. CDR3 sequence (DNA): TGTGCCAGTAGTAGCTGGGACAGCTATGGCTACACCTTC.

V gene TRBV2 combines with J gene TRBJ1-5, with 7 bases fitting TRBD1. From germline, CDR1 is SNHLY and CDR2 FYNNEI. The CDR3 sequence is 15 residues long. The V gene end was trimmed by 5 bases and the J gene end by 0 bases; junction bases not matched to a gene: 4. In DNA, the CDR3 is TGTGCCAGCAGTCGGGACAGTTATAGCAATCAGCCCCAGCATTTT. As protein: CASSRDSYSNQPQHF.

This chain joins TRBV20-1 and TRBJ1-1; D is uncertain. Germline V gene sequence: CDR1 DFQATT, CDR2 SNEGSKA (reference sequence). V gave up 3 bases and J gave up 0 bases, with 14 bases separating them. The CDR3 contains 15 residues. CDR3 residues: CSASKWRAVNTEAFF. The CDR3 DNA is TGCAGTGCTAGTAAGTGGAGAGCGGTGAACACTGAAGCTTTCTTT.

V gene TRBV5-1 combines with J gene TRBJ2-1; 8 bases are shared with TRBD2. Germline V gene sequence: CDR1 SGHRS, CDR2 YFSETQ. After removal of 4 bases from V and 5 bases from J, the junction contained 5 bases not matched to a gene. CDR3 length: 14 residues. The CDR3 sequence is CASSPGGENNEQFF. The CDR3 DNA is TGCGCCAGCAGCCCGGGAGGGGAAAACAATGAGCAGTTCTTC.

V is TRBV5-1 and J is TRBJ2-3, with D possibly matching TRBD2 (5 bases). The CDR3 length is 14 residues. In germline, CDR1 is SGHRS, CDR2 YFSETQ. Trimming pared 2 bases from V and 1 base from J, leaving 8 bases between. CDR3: CASSLPAGTDTQYF. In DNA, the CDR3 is TGCGCCAGCAGCTTACCAGCGGGCACAGATACGCAGTATTTT.

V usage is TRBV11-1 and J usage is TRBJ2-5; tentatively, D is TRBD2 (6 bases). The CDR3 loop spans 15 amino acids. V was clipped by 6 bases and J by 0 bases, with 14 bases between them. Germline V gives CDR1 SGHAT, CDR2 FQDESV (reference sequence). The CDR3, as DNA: TGTGCCAGCAGTGTTCTTCGGGGGAACCAAGAGACCCAGTACTTC. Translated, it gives CASSVLRGNQETQYF.

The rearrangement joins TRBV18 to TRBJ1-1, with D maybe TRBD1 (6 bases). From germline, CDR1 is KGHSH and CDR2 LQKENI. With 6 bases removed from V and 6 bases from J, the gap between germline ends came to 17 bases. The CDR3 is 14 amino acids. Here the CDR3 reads CASSPNRDKAEAFF. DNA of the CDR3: TGTGCCAGCTCGCCCAACCGGGACAAGGCTGAAGCTTTCTTT.

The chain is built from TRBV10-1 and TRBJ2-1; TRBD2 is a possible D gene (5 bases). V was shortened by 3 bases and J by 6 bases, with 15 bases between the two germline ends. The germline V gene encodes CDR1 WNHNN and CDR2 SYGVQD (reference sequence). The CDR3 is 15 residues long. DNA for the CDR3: TGCGCCAGCAGTGACACGAAGTTGGGAGTCAATGAGCAGTTCTTC. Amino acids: CASSDTKLGVNEQFF.

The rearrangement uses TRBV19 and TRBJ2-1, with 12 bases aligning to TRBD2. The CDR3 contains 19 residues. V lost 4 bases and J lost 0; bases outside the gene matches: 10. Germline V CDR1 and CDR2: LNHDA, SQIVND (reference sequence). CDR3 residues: CASSTTSGGYFSSYNEQFF. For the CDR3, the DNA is TGTGCCAGTAGTACGACTAGCGGGGGCTATTTTAGCTCCTACAATGAGCAGTTCTTC. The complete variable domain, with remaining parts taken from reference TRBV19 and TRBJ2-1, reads DGGITQSPKYLFRKEGQNVTLSCEQNLNHDAMYWYRQDPGQGLRLIYYSQIVNDFQKGDIAEGYSVSREKKESFPLTVTSAQKNPTAFYLCASSTTSGGYFSSYNEQFFGPGTRLTVL.